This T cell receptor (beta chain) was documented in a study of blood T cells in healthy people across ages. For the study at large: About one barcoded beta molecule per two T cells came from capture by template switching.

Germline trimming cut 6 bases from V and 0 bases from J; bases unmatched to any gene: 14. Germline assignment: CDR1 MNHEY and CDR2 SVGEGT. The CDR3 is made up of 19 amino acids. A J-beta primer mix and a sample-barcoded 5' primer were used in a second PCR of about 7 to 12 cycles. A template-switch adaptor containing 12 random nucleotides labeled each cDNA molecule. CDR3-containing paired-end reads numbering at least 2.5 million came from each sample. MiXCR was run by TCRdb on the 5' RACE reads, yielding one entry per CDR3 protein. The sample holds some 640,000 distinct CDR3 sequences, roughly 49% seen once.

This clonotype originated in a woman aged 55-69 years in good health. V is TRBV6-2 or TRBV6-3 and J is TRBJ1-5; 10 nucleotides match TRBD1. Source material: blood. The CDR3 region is CASRTMTGGRNPSNQPQHF. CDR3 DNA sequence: TGTGCCAGCAGAACCATGACAGGGGGCCGGAACCCTAGCAATCAGCCCCAGCATTTT.